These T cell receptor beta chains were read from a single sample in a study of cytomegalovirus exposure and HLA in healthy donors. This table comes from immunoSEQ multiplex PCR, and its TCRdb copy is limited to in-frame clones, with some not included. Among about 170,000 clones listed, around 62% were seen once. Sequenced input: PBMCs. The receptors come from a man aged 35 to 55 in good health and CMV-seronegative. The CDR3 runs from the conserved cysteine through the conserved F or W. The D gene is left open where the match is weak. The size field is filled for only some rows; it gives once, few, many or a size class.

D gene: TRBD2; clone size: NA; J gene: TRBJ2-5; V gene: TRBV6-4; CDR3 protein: CASTPRGREGKGETQYF; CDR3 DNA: TGTGCCAGCACTCCTAGAGGACGGGAGGGGAAGGGGGAGACCCAGTACTTC
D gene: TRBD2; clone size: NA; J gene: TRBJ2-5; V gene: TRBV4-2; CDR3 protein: CASSQDLGLAGGETQYF; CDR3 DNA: TGTGCCAGCAGCCAAGATTTAGGCCTAGCGGGAGGTGAGACCCAGTACTTC
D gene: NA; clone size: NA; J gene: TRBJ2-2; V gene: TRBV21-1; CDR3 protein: CASSKKGAGLNTGELFF; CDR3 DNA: TGTGCCAGCAGCAAAAAGGGCGCCGGACTCAACACCGGGGAGCTGTTTTTT
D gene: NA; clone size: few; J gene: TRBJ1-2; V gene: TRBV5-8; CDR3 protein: CASSQHYGYTF; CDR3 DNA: TGTGCCAGCAGCCAACATTATGGCTACACCTTC
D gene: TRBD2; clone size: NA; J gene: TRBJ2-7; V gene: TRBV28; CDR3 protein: CASRPPSGTYEQYF; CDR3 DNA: TGTGCCAGCAGACCTCCTAGCGGGACCTACGAGCAGTACTTC
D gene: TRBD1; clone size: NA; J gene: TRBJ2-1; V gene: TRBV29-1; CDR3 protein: CSVETGQGVNEQFF; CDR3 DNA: TGCAGCGTTGAAACTGGACAGGGGGTCAATGAGCAGTTCTTC
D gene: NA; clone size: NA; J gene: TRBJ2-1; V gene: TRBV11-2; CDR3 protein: CASSLQQRLIDEQFF; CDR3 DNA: TGTGCCAGCAGCTTACAGCAGCGCCTAATCGATGAGCAGTTCTTC
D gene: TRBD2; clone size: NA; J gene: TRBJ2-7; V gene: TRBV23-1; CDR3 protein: CASRRGEAYEQYF; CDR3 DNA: TGCGCCAGCAGACGGGGGGAGGCCTACGAGCAGTACTTC
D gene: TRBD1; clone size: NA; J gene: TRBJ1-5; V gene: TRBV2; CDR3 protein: CASRPGQGCF; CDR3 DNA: TGTGCCAGCAGACCGGGACAGGGTTGTTTT
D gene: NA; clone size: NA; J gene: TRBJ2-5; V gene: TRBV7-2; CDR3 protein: CASSLALGAQETQYF; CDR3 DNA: TGTGCCAGCAGCCTAGCGCTGGGGGCCCAAGAGACCCAGTACTTC
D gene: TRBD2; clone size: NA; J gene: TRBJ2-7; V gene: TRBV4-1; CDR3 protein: CASSQESFRGGYEQYF; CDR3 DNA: TGCGCCAGCAGCCAAGAGTCCTTTCGGGGGGGCTACGAGCAGTACTTC
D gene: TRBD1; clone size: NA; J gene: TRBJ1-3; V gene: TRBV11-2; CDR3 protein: CASSRDRGEAGNTIYF; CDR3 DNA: TGTGCCAGCAGCCGAGACAGGGGAGAGGCTGGAAACACCATATATTTT
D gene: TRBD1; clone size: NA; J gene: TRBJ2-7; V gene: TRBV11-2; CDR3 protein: CASSLNRGYEQYF; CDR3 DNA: TGTGCCAGCAGCTTAAACAGGGGCTACGAGCAGTACTTC
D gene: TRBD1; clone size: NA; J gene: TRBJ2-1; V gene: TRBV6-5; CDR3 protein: CASIQRGRANEQFF; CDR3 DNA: TGTGCCAGCATCCAGAGGGGGCGGGCCAATGAGCAGTTCTTC
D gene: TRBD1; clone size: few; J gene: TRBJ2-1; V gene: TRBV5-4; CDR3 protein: CASRSGTASYNEQFF; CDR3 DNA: TGTGCCAGCCGATCCGGGACAGCCTCCTACAATGAGCAGTTCTTC
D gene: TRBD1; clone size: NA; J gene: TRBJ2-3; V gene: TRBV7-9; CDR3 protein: CASGRDRGQHTQYF; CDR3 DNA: TGTGCCAGCGGAAGAGACAGGGGGCAGCATACGCAGTATTTT
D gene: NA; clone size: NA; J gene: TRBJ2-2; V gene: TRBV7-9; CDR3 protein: CASRRKWQDTGELFF; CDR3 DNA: TGTGCCAGCAGGCGTAAATGGCAGGACACCGGGGAGCTGTTTTTT
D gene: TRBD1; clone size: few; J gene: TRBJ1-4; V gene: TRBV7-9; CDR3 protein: CSSSYSPFTGTGRLKLFF; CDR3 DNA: TGTTCCAGCAGCTATTCCCCCTTTACCGGGACAGGGAGGTTAAAACTGTTTTTT
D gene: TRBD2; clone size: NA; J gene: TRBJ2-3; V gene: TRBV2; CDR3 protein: CASTGAGGTDTQYF; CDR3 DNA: TGTGCCAGCACAGGAGCGGGGGGGACAGATACGCAGTATTTT
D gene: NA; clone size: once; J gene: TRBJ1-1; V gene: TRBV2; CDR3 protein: CASSSGRPALGSEAFF; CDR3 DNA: TGTGCCAGCAGCTCGGGAAGACCAGCTCTTGGGAGTGAAGCTTTCTTT
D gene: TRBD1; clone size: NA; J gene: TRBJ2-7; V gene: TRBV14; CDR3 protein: CASSRDRTKSYF; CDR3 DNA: TGTGCCAGCAGCCGGGACAGGACAAAGTCGTACTTC
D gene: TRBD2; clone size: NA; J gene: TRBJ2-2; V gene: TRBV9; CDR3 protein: CASRGLAGGTGELFF; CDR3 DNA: TGTGCCAGCAGAGGACTAGCGGGAGGGACCGGGGAGCTGTTTTTT
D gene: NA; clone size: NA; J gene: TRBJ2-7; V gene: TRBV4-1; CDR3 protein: CASSPREGYNYEQYF; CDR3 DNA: TGCGCCAGCAGCCCTAGAGAGGGTTATAACTACGAGCAGTACTTC
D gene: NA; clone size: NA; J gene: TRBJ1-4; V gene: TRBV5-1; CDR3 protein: CASSLDQGLAKEKLFF; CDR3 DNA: TGCGCCAGCAGCTTGGACCAGGGGTTGGCCAAGGAAAAACTGTTTTTT
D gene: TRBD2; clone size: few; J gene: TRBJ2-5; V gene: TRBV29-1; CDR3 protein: CSLEAGGQETQYF; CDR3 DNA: TGCAGCCTCGAAGCGGGGGGGCAGGAGACCCAGTACTTC
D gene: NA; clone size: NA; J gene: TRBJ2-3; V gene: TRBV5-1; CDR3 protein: CASSLLRDSFGDTQYF; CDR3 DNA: TGCGCCAGCAGCCTGTTACGGGACTCTTTTGGAGATACGCAGTATTTT
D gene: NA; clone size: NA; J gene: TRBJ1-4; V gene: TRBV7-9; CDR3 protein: CASSLRGEKLFF; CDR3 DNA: TGTGCCAGCAGCTTACGTGGCGAAAAACTGTTTTTT
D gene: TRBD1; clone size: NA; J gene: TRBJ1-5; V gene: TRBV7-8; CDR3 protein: CASSLRDRVNQPQHF; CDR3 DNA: TGTGCCAGCAGCTTACGGGACAGGGTCAATCAGCCCCAGCATTTT
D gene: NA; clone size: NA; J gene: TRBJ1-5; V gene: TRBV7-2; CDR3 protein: CASSLDREGNQPQHF; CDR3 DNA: TGTGCCAGCAGCTTAGACAGGGAAGGAAATCAGCCCCAGCATTTT
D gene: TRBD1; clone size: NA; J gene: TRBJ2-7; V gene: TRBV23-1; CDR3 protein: CASIPTPGGPIYEQYF; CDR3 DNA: TGCGCCAGCATACCTACTCCAGGGGGTCCGATATACGAGCAGTACTTC
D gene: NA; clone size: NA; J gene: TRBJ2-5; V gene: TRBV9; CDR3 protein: CASSATSPGETQYF; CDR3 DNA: TGTGCCAGCAGCGCGACTAGTCCGGGAGAGACCCAGTACTTC
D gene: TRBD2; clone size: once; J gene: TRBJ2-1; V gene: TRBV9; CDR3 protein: CASTSGTSGSNEQFF; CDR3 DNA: TGTGCCAGCACCTCCGGGACTAGCGGGAGTAATGAGCAGTTCTTC
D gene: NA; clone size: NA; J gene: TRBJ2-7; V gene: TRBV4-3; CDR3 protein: CASSRNTGSPYEQYF; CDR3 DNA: TGCGCCAGCAGCCGCAATACCGGGAGCCCCTACGAGCAGTACTTC
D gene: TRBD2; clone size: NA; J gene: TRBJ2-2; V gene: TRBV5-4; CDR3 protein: CASSSGGSMAGELFF; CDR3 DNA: TGTGCCAGCAGCTCCGGCGGGAGCATGGCCGGGGAGCTGTTTTTT
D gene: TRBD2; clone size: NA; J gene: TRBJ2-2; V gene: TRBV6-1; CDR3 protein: CASLRTSGITGELFF; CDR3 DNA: TGTGCCAGCCTACGGACTAGCGGCATCACCGGGGAGCTGTTTTTT
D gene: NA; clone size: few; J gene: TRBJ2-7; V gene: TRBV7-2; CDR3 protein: CASSPRDSSIQYF; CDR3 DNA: TGTGCCAGCAGCCCGAGAGACAGTTCGATCCAGTACTTC
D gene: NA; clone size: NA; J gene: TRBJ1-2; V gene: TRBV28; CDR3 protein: CASRDTSPPALYGYTF; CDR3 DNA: TGTGCCAGCAGGGACACATCCCCCCCGGCCCTCTATGGCTACACCTTC
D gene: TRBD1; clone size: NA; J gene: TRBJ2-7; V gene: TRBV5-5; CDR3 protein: CASSLEGTGSYEQYF; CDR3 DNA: TGTGCCAGCAGCTTGGAAGGGACAGGGTCCTACGAGCAGTACTTC
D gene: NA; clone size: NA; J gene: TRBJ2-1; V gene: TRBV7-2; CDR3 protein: CASSPTTGWDEQFF; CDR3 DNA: TGTGCCAGCAGCCCCACGACCGGGTGGGATGAGCAGTTCTTC
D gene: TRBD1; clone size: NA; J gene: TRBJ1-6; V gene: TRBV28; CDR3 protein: CASRGQGKGPPLHF; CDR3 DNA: TGTGCCAGCAGGGGACAGGGAAAAGGGCCACCCCTCCACTTT
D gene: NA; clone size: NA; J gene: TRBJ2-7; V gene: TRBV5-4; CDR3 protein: CASSLAGLLGSYEQYF; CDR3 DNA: TGTGCCAGCAGCTTGGCCGGACTTCTAGGGTCCTACGAGCAGTACTTC
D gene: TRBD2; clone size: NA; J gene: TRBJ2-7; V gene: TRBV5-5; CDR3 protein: CASSSPGEGSYEQYF; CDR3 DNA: TGTGCCAGCAGCTCCCCGGGGGAGGGCTCCTACGAGCAGTACTTC
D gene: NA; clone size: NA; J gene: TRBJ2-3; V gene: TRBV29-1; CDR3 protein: CSVEDLGLGDTQYF; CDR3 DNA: TGCAGCGTTGAAGATCTGGGCCTTGGAGATACGCAGTATTTT
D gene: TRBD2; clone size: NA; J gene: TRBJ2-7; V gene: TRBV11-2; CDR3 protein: CASRTSGSYEQYF; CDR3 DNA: TGTGCCAGCCGGACTAGCGGAAGCTACGAGCAGTACTTC
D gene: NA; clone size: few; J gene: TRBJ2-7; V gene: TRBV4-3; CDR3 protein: CASSVGRVSYEQYF; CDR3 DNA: TGCGCCAGCAGCGTCGGCCGGGTCTCCTACGAGCAGTACTTC
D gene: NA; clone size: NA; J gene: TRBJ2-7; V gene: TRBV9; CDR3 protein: CASSGDRSSYEQYF; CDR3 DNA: TGTGCCAGCAGCGGTGATAGGAGCTCCTACGAGCAGTACTTC
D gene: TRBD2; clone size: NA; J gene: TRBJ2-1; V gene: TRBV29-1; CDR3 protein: CSVTGLAGASSYNEQFF; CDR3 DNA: TGCAGCGTAACTGGACTAGCGGGAGCAAGCTCCTACAATGAGCAGTTCTTC
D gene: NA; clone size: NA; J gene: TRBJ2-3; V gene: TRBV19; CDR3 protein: CASSWAGSTDTQYF; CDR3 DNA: TGTGCCAGTAGTTGGGCGGGAAGCACAGATACGCAGTATTTT
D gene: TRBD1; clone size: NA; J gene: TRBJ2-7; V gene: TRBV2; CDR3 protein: CASLGTEYEQYF; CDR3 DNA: TGTGCCAGCCTGGGGACAGAATACGAGCAGTACTTC